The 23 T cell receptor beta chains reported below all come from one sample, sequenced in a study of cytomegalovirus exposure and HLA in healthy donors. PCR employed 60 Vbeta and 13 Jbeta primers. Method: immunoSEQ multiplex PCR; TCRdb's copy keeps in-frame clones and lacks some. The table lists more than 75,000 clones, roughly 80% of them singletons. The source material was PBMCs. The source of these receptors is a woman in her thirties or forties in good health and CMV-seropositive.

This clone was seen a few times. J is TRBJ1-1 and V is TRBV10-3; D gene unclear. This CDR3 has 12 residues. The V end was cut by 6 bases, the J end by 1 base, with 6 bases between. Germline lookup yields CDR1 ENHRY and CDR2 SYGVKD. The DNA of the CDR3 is TGTGCCATCAGACACCAGAACACTGAAGCTTTCTTT. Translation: CAIRHQNTEAFF.

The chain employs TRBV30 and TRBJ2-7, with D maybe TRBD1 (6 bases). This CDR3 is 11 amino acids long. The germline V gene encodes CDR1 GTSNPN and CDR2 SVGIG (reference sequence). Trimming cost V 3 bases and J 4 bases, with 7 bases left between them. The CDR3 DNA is TGTGCCTGGAGACAGGGTTACGAGCAGTACTTC. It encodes CAWRQGYEQYF.

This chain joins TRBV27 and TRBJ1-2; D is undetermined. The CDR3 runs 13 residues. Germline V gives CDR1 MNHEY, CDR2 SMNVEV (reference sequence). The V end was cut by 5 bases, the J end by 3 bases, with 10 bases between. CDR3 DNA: TGTGCCAGCAGTCCCAGCGGCGACTATGGCTACACCTTC. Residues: CASSPSGDYGYTF.

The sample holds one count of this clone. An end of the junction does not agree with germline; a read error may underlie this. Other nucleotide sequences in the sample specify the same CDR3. The DNA of the CDR3 is TGTTCCAGCAGCTTAGCCGGCACTGAAGCTTTCTTT. Its translation is CSSSLAGTEAFF. The chain links TRBV7-9 to TRBJ1-1; no firm D call. CDR3 length: 12 amino acids. From germline, CDR1 is SEHNR and CDR2 FQNEAQ (reference sequence).

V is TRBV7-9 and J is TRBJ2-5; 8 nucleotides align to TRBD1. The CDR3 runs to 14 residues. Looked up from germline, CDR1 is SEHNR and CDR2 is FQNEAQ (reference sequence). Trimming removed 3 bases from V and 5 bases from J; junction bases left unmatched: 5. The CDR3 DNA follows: TGTGCCAGCAGCTTTTCAGGGGGCCAGGAGACCCAGTACTTC. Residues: CASSFSGGQETQYF.

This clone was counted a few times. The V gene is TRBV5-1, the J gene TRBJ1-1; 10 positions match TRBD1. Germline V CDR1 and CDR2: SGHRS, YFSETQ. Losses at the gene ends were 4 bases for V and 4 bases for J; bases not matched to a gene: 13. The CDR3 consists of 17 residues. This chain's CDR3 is CASSRQGATARSTEAFF. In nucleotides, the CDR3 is TGCGCCAGCAGCCGACAGGGGGCGACGGCTAGAAGCACTGAAGCTTTCTTT.

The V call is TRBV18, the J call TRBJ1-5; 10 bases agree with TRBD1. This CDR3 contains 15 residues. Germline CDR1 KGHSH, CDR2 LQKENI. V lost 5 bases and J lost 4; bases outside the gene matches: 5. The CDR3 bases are TGTGCCAGCTCAGCCGGGACAGGGGTAAATCAGCCCCAGCATTTT. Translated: CASSAGTGVNQPQHF.

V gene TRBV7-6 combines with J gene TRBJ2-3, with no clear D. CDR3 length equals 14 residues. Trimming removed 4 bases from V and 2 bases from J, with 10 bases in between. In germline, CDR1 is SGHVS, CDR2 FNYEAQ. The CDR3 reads CASSSGDFTDTQYF. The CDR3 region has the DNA TGTGCCAGCAGCTCTGGAGATTTCACAGATACGCAGTATTTT.

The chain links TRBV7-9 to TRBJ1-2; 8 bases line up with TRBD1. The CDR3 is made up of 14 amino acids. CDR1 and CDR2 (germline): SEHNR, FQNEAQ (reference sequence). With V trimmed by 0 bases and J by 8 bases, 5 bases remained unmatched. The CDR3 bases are TGTGCCAGCAGCTTAGCGCAGGGGGCTGGCGGCTACACCTTC. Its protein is CASSLAQGAGGYTF.

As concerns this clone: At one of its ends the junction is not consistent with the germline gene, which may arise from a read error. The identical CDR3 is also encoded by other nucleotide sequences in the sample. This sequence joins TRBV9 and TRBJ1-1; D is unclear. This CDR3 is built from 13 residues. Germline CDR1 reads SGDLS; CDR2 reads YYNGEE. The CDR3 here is CASSVGGSAEAFF. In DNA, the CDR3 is TGTGCCAGCAGCGTGGGAGGGAGCGCTGAGGCTTTCTTT.

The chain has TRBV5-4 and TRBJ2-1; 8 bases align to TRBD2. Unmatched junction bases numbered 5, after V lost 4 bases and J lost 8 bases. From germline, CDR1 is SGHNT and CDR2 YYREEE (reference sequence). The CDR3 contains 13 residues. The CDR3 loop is CASSKILADEQFF. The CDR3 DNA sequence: TGTGCCAGCAGCAAAATACTAGCGGATGAGCAGTTCTTC. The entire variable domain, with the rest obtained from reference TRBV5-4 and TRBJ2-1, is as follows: ETGVTQSPTHLIKTRGQQVTLRCSSQSGHNTVSWYQQALGQGPQFIFQYYREEENGRGNFPPRFSGLQFPNYSSELNVNALELDDSALYLCASSKILADEQFFGPGTRLTVL.

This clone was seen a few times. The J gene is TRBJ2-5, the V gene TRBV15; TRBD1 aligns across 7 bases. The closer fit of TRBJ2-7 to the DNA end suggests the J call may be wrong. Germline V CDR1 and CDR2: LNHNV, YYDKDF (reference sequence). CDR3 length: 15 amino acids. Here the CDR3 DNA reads TGTGCCACCAGCAGAAACATCGGGACAGCCTACGAGCAGTACTTC. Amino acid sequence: CATSRNIGTAYEQYF.

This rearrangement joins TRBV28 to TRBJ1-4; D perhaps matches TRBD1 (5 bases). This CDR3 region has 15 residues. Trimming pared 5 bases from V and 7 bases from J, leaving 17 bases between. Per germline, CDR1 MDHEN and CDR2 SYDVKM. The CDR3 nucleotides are TGTGCCAGCAGTCCAATCAGGGTATCCGTTGAAAAACTGTTTTTT. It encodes CASSPIRVSVEKLFF.

The CDR3 loop reads CASSPIPGQSQHF. For the CDR3, the DNA is TGTGCCAGCAGCCCCATACCCGGACAGTCCCAGCATTTT. The chain uses TRBV11-3 and TRBJ1-5; TRBD1 is a possible D gene (6 bases). Germline CDR1 and CDR2: SGHNT and YENEEA. V was clipped by 5 bases and J by 11 bases, with 16 bases between them. The CDR3 consists of 13 residues.

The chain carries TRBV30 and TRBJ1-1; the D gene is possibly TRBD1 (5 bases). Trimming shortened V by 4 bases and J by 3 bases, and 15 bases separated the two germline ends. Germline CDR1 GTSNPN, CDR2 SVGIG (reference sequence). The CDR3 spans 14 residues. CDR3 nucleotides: TGTGCCTGGATGCCCGAATTCAGGGACACTGAAGCTTTCTTT. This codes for CAWMPEFRDTEAFF.

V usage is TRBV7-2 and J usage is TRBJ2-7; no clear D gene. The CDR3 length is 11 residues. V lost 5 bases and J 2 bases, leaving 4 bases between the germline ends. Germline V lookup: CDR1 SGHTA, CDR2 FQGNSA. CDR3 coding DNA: TGTGCCAGCAGCCCGGCCTACGAGCAGTACTTC. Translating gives CASSPAYEQYF. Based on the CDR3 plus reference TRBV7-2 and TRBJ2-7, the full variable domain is GAGVSQSPSNKVTEKGKDVELRCDPISGHTALYWYRQSLGQGLEFLIYFQGNSAPDKSGLPSDRFSAERTGGSVSTLTIQRTQQEDSAVYLCASSPAYEQYFGPGTRLTVT.

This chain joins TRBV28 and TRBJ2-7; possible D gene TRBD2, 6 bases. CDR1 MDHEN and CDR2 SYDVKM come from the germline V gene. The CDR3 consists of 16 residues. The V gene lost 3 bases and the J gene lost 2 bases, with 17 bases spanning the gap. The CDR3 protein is CASSFLMGGPTYEQYF. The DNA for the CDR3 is TGTGCCAGCAGTTTCCTTATGGGGGGACCAACCTACGAGCAGTACTTC. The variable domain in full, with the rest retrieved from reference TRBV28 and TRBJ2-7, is DVKVTQSSRYLVKRTGEKVFLECVQDMDHENMFWYRQDPGLGLRLIYFSYDVKMKEKGDIPEGYSVSREKKERFSLILESASTNQTSMYLCASSFLMGGPTYEQYFGPGTRLTVT.

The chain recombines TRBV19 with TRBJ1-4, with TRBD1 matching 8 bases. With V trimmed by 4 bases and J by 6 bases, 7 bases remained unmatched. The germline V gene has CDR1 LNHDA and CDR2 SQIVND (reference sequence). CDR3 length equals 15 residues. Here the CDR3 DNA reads TGTGCCAGTAGTACGGACAGGGACGGGGATGAAAAACTGTTTTTT. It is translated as CASSTDRDGDEKLFF.

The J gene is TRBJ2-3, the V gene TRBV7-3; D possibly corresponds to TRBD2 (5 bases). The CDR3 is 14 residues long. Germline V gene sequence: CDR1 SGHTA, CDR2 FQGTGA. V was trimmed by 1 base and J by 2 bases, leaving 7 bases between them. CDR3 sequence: CASSLNGNTDTQYF. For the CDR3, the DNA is TGTGCCAGCAGCTTAAACGGGAACACAGATACGCAGTATTTT.

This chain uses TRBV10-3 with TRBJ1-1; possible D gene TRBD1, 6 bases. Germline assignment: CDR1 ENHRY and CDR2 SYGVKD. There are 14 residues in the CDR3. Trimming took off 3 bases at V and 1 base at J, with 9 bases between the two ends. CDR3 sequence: CAISEGQRNTEAFF. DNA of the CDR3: TGTGCCATCAGTGAAGGACAGAGGAACACTGAAGCTTTCTTT.

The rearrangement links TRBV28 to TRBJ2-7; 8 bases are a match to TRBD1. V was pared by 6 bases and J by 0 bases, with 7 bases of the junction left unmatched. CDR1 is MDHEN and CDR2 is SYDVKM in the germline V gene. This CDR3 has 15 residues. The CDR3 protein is CASRPPTGDSYEQYF. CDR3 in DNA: TGTGCCAGCAGACCCCCGACAGGGGACTCCTACGAGCAGTACTTC.

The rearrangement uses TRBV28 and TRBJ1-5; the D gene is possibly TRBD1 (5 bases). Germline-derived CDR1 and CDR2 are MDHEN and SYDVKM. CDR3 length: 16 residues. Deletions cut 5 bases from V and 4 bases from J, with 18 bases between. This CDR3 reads CASSLPSGKANQPQHF. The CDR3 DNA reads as TGTGCCAGCAGTCTCCCCTCAGGGAAAGCGAATCAGCCCCAGCATTTT.

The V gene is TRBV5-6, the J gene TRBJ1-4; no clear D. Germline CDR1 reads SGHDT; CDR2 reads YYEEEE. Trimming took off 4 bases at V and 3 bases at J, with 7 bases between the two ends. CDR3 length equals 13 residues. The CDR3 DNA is TGTGCCAGCAGCCCGCGGGCTAATGAAAAACTGTTTTTT. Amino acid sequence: CASSPRANEKLFF. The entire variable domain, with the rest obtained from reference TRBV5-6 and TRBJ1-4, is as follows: DAGVTQSPTHLIKTRGQQVTLRCSPKSGHDTVSWYQQALGQGPQFIFQYYEEEERQRGNFPDRFSGHQFPNYSSELNVNALLLGDSALYLCASSPRANEKLFFGSGTQLSVL.